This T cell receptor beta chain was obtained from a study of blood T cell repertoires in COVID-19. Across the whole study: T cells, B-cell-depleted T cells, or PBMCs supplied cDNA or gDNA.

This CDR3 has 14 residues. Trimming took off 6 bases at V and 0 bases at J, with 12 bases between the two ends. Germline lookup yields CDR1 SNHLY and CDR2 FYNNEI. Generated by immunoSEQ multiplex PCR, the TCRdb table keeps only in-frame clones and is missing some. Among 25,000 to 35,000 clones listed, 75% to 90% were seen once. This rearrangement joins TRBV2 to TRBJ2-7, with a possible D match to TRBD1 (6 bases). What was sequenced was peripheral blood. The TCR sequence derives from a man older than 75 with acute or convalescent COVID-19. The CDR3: CASREDRSSYEQYF. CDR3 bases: TGTGCCAGCAGGGAGGACAGAAGCTCCTACGAGCAGTACTTC.